This TCR beta chain is drawn from a study of cytomegalovirus exposure and HLA in healthy donors. The study's findings and limits: According to a subsequent analysis, TCR clusters identified in the first cohort showed a tendency to co-occur across the 120 or so validation repertoires.

Turning to this clone: Antigen unknown.

The CDR3 runs to 14 residues. The germline gives CDR1 SNHLY, CDR2 FYNNEI. Trimming left V 6 bases short and J 1 base short, with 10 bases between. Measured with immunoSEQ multiplex PCR; TCRdb has only the in-frame clones, and not every one. The sample lists around 70,000 clones; about 93% were seen once. The sequence derives from a woman aged 18-29 years in good health and CMV-seronegative. Sequenced material: PBMCs. The genes are TRBV2 and TRBJ2-1, with D maybe TRBD2 (5 bases). Here the CDR3 reads CASRTRGSYNEQFF. CDR3 nucleotide sequence: TGTGCCAGCAGAACTAGAGGGTCCTACAATGAGCAGTTCTTC.